This T cell receptor beta chain emerged from a study of blood T cell repertoires in COVID-19. Some clones are missing from TCRdb's copy, which holds only in-frame ones; the method was immunoSEQ multiplex PCR. The sample has around 310,000 clones, around 90% seen once. Sequences were obtained from PBMCs or T cells enriched from blood (not recorded which). This clonotype originated in a young man who had recovered from COVID-19.

Written as DNA, the CDR3 is TGCGCCAGCAGAGGCCAGGGGTATCCTACCGAGCAGTACTTC. Encoded protein: CASRGQGYPTEQYF. The chain employs TRBV4-1 and TRBJ2-7, with a weak D call TRBD1 (6 bases). Trimming removed 6 bases from V and 6 bases from J, with 18 bases in between. The CDR3 spans 14 residues. In germline, CDR1 is MGHRA, CDR2 YSYEKL.